The 23 T cell receptor beta chains listed next were all sequenced from one sample in a study of blood T cell repertoires in COVID-19. Assay used: immunoSEQ multiplex PCR; TCRdb lists only in-frame clones, some missing. This table has 220,000 or so clones, approximately 83% appearing once. The sample taken for sequencing was PBMCs or T cells enriched from blood (not recorded which). These receptors were obtained from a woman in her thirties or forties with acute COVID-19.

The chain combines TRBV3-1 (or the pseudogene TRBV3-2) with TRBJ2-3; tentative D call: TRBD1 (5 bases). V was pared by 0 bases and J by 0 bases, with 7 bases between. Germline V gene sequence: CDR1 LGHDT, CDR2 YNNKEL (reference sequence). CDR3 size: 15 residues. CDR3: CASSQERTSTDTQYF. DNA of the CDR3: TGTGCCAGCAGCCAAGAGCGGACAAGCACAGATACGCAGTATTTT.

The rearrangement joins TRBV11-1 to TRBJ2-3, with D possibly being TRBD1 (6 bases). This CDR3 region has 15 residues. Germline CDR1 is SGHAT and CDR2 is FQDESV (reference sequence). V was trimmed by 7 bases and J by 0 bases, leaving 14 bases between them. DNA for the CDR3: TGTGCCAGCACCTCTGGGGGCTATAGCACAGATACGCAGTATTTT. It is translated as CASTSGGYSTDTQYF. The variable domain in full, completed from reference TRBV11-1 and TRBJ2-3, reads EAEVAQSPRYKITEKSQAVAFWCDPISGHATLYWYRQILGQGPELLVQFQDESVVDDSQLPKDRFSAERLKGVDSTLKIQPAELGDSAMYLCASTSGGYSTDTQYFGPGTRLTVL.

CDR3 sequence: CASSLGGRGSLSGGNTIYF. The CDR3 coding sequence is TGCGCCAGCAGCTTGGGGGGCAGGGGCAGCCTTTCTGGAGGAAACACCATATATTTT. The chain joins TRBV5-1 to TRBJ1-3, with D possibly TRBD1 on 6 matching bases. Trimming cost V 0 bases and J 4 bases, with 23 bases left between them. CDR3 length equals 19 residues. The germline V gene encodes CDR1 SGHRS and CDR2 YFSETQ.

The rearrangement links TRBV11-2 to TRBJ2-7, with 9 bases fitting TRBD1. J gave up 3 bases and V 5 bases, and 5 bases lay outside the gene matches. CDR3 length: 14 residues. CDR1 is SGHAT, CDR2 FQNNGV, per germline. This CDR3 is CASSVDRGGYEQYF. CDR3 nucleotide sequence: TGTGCCAGCAGCGTGGACAGGGGTGGCTACGAGCAGTACTTC.

The CDR3 DNA sequence: TGTGCCTGGAGTCTATTTGTCCGGACAGGCTATGGCTACACCTTC. Residues: CAWSLFVRTGYGYTF. The genes are TRBV30 and TRBJ1-2, with TRBD1 identical over 7 bases. The germline V gene has CDR1 GTSNPN and CDR2 SVGIG (reference sequence). Unmatched junction bases numbered 10, after V lost 2 bases and J lost 4 bases. The CDR3 extends over 15 amino acids.

The chain's CDR3 is CASSMEGTPGEGYTF. The CDR3 DNA sequence: TGTGCCAGTAGTATGGAGGGGACTCCGGGCGAGGGCTACACCTTC. J is TRBJ1-2 and V is TRBV19; D possibly corresponds to TRBD1 (5 bases). Trimming took 3 bases from V and 8 from J, leaving 19 bases between them. Germline V gives CDR1 LNHDA, CDR2 SQIVND (reference sequence). The length of the CDR3 is 15 residues.

CDR3 region: CASSYEAGVAKTQYF. CDR3 DNA sequence: TGTGCCAGCAGTTACGAGGCGGGAGTGGCGAAGACCCAGTACTTC. The rearrangement links TRBV6-5 to TRBJ2-5; 7 nucleotides agree with TRBD2. This CDR3 has 15 residues. CDR1 is MNHEY and CDR2 is SVGAGI in the germline V gene. J gave up 6 bases and V 2 bases, and 9 bases lay outside the gene matches.

The chain joins TRBV3-1 (or the pseudogene TRBV3-2) to TRBJ1-5; D may be TRBD1 (6 bases). The CDR3 length is 13 residues. V was clipped by 3 bases and J by 4 bases, with 7 bases between them. In germline, CDR1 is LGHDT, CDR2 YNNKEL (reference sequence). The CDR3 loop reads CASSQDSNQPQHF. CDR3 coding DNA: TGTGCCAGCAGCCAGGACAGTAATCAGCCCCAGCATTTT.

A single count supports this clone. This rearrangement joins TRBV11-2 to TRBJ1-2; a possible D gene is TRBD1 (6 bases). V lost 5 bases to trimming and J lost 8 bases, with 21 bases between them. Germline CDR1 is SGHAT and CDR2 is FQNNGV. CDR3 size: 15 residues. The CDR3 is CASSPGDRVRRGYTF. CDR3 in DNA: TGTGCCAGCAGCCCAGGGGATAGGGTGCGGAGGGGCTACACCTTC.

V usage is TRBV27 and J usage is TRBJ2-1; 9 nucleotides align to TRBD2. V dropped 5 bases and J dropped 2; count of bases not matched to a gene: 7. The CDR3 is made up of 16 amino acids. From germline, CDR1 is MNHEY and CDR2 SMNVEV (reference sequence). The DNA of the CDR3 is TGTGCCAGCAGTGCCTTAGCGGGAGAGGCCTACAATGAGCAGTTCTTC. Translation gives CASSALAGEAYNEQFF.

This chain joins TRBV7-3 and TRBJ2-1, with 11 positions matching TRBD2. The CDR3 runs 18 residues. V was pared by 1 base and J by 5 bases, with 10 bases of the junction left unmatched. Germline assignment: CDR1 SGHTA and CDR2 FQGTGA. The CDR3 nucleotides read TGTGCCAGCAGCTTAATTGGTAGCGGGAGGGCCCATGACAATGAGCAGTTCTTC. Protein product: CASSLIGSGRAHDNEQFF.

Here the CDR3 reads CASSITGPNGYTF. As DNA, the CDR3 is TGTGCCAGTAGTATTACAGGGCCAAATGGCTACACCTTC. The J gene is TRBJ1-2, the V gene TRBV19; D is perhaps TRBD1 (6 bases). CDR1 and CDR2 from the germline V gene are LNHDA and SQIVND (reference sequence). The V gene lost 3 bases and the J gene lost 6 bases, with 11 bases spanning the gap. The CDR3 consists of 13 residues. The full variable domain, rest sourced from reference TRBV19 and TRBJ1-2, is DGGITQSPKYLFRKEGQNVTLSCEQNLNHDAMYWYRQDPGQGLRLIYYSQIVNDFQKGDIAEGYSVSREKKESFPLTVTSAQKNPTAFYLCASSITGPNGYTFGSGTRLTVV.

The chain is built from TRBV24-1 and TRBJ2-5; the D is unclear. The CDR3 is 11 amino acids. Trimming shortened V by 8 bases and J by 7 bases, and 10 bases separated the two germline ends. CDR1 and CDR2 from the germline V gene are KGHDR and SFDVKD. The CDR3 loop is CATTDWWTQYF. CDR3 DNA: TGTGCCACCACCGACTGGTGGACCCAGTACTTC.

V and J are TRBV6-5 and TRBJ1-3, with TRBD1 matching 10 bases. Germline CDR1 reads MNHEY; CDR2 reads SVGAGI. CDR3 length: 15 amino acids. V shed 11 bases, J shed 0 bases, and the junction held 7 bases outside the gene matches. Here the CDR3 DNA reads TGTGCCTCGGGACAGGGGACTATCTCTGGAAACACCATATATTTT. Translated, it gives CASGQGTISGNTIYF.

The chain uses TRBV10-1 and TRBJ2-7, with 10 bases aligning to TRBD1. After removal of 4 bases from V and 7 bases from J, the junction contained 7 bases not matched to a gene. The CDR3 consists of 14 residues. Germline V gene sequence: CDR1 WNHNN, CDR2 SYGVQD (reference sequence). CDR3: CASSGDRGAGEQYF. The CDR3 DNA reads TGCGCCAGCAGTGGGGACAGGGGCGCAGGGGAGCAGTACTTC.

The rearrangement links TRBV7-2 to TRBJ1-1; 7 bases agree with TRBD1. The CDR3 is 13 amino acids. After removal of 5 bases from V and 7 bases from J, the junction contained 7 bases not matched to a gene. Looked up from germline, CDR1 is SGHTA and CDR2 is FQGNSA. The CDR3, as DNA: TGTGCCAGCAGCACGGACAGGACTGGTGAAGCTTTCTTT. Translating it yields CASSTDRTGEAFF.

The chain is built from TRBV12-3 or TRBV12-4 and TRBJ2-1, with unresolved D. V was trimmed by 4 bases and J by 4 bases, leaving 5 bases between them. CDR3 size: 12 residues. The CDR3 sequence: CASSSVYNEQFF. The CDR3 DNA follows: TGTGCCAGCAGTTCGGTATACAATGAGCAGTTCTTC.

The V call is TRBV14, the J call TRBJ1-6, with no clear D. Looked up from germline, CDR1 is SGHDN and CDR2 is FVKESK. Trimming stripped 1 base from V and 2 bases from J, with 12 bases between. CDR3 size: 17 residues. CDR3 DNA sequence: TGTGCCAGCAGCCAAGTCATTCCCGGGACCTATAATTCACCCCTCCACTTT. Its protein product is CASSQVIPGTYNSPLHF.

The chain is built from TRBV5-1 and TRBJ2-1, with 11 bases identical to TRBD2. Unmatched junction bases numbered 7, after V lost 7 bases and J lost 4 bases. CDR3 size: 15 residues. In germline, CDR1 is SGHRS, CDR2 YFSETQ. The CDR3 is CASAASGGTYNEQFF. Written as DNA, the CDR3 is TGCGCCAGCGCCGCTAGCGGGGGGACTTACAATGAGCAGTTCTTC. Supplemented by reference TRBV5-1 and TRBJ2-1, the full variable domain reads KAGVTQTPRYLIKTRGQQVTLSCSPISGHRSVSWYQQTPGQGLQFLFEYFSETQRNKGNFPGRFSGRQFSNSRSEMNVSTLELGDSALYLCASAASGGTYNEQFFGPGTRLTVL.

V and J are TRBV3-1 (or the pseudogene TRBV3-2) and TRBJ2-7; TRBD1 agrees at 12 bases. CDR1 is LGHDT and CDR2 is YNNKEL in the germline V gene (reference sequence). V gave up 7 bases and J gave up 6 bases; unmatched junction bases: 7. The CDR3 runs 14 residues. Here the CDR3 reads CASTSGTGGVEQYF. The CDR3 bases are TGTGCCAGCACCTCCGGGACAGGGGGCGTCGAGCAGTACTTC.

The gene calls are TRBV27 and TRBJ2-1, with D perhaps TRBD1 (7 bases). The germline V gene has CDR1 MNHEY and CDR2 SMNVEV (reference sequence). Between the trimmed V and J ends, which lost 5 bases and 15 bases, there was a span of 20 bases. The length of the CDR3 is 13 residues. DNA for the CDR3: TGTGCCAGCAGTATCCCTCCCAGGGGGGTTGCGTTCTTC. This gives the protein CASSIPPRGVAFF.

This clone was seen at least ten times. This chain connects TRBV6-5 to TRBJ1-1, with 8 bases matching TRBD1. The germline gives CDR1 MNHEY, CDR2 SVGAGI. This CDR3 has 12 residues. The J segment lost 8 bases and the V segment lost 6 bases, leaving 5 bases of the junction unmatched. In DNA, the CDR3 is TGTGCCAGCAGGAGGACAGGGTTGGAAGCTTTCTTT. This translates into CASRRTGLEAFF.

The V and J genes are TRBV2 and TRBJ2-7, with 10 bases lining up with TRBD2. CDR3 length equals 14 residues. Trimming cost V 4 bases and J 2 bases; bases outside gene matches: 2. CDR1 is SNHLY, CDR2 FYNNEI, per germline. The CDR3, as DNA: TGTGCCAGCAGTGCAGCGGGAGGGCCCTACGAGCAGTACTTC. The encoded protein is CASSAAGGPYEQYF. The entire variable domain, with the rest obtained from reference TRBV2 and TRBJ2-7, is as follows: EPEVTQTPSHQVTQMGQEVILRCVPISNHLYFYWYRQILGQKVEFLVSFYNNEISEKSEIFDDQFSVERPDGSNFTLKIRSTKLEDSAMYFCASSAAGGPYEQYFGPGTRLTVT.